These 27 T cell receptor beta chains were all obtained from the same sample, sequenced in a study of T cell responses to AZD1222 COVID-19 vaccine. Profiling relied on immunoSEQ multiplex PCR, and the TCRdb table lists in-frame clones only, not all of them. The table has some 120,000 clones, approximately 90% seen once. Sequencing used peripheral blood, obtained 28 days after the second dose of the MenACWY control vaccine. The receptors here all came from an adult who received the MenACWY meningococcal vaccine as a control.

As concerns this clone: At one of its ends the junction is not consistent with the germline gene, which may arise from a read error. The DNA of the CDR3 is TGTGCCAGCAGTTTTGTTCCTGGTTATGGCCACACCTTC. Amino acids: CASSFVPGYGHTF. The chain uses TRBV12-3 or TRBV12-4 and TRBJ1-2, with no clear D. CDR3 length: 13 residues.

This chain uses TRBV4-3 with TRBJ1-1, with D tentatively TRBD1 (5 bases). CDR1 is LGHNA, CDR2 YSLEER, per germline. V lost 1 base and J lost 0, with 18 bases in between. The CDR3 covers 18 residues. CDR3 coding DNA: TGCGCCAGCAGCCAAGGGCGAATCGGGACTCGCCTGAACACTGAAGCTTTCTTT. Amino acid sequence: CASSQGRIGTRLNTEAFF.

CDR3 sequence reads: CATARERSSRGELFF. The CDR3 DNA reads TGTGCCACCGCTCGGGAGCGCTCGTCTAGGGGGGAGCTGTTTTTT. This chain uses TRBV15 with TRBJ2-2, with D possibly TRBD2 on 6 matching bases. Germline V lookup: CDR1 LNHNV, CDR2 YYDKDF (reference sequence). The ends were cut back, 8 bases at V and 8 bases at J, with 21 bases in the middle. There are 15 residues in the CDR3.

There are a few counts of this clone. V usage is TRBV9 and J usage is TRBJ2-7; D is uncertain. The germline V gene has CDR1 SGDLS and CDR2 YYNGEE. Trimming removed 0 bases at V and 4 bases at J, with 5 bases between. CDR3 length: 12 residues. The CDR3 nucleotides read TGTGCCAGCAGCGTAGACGGGTACGAGCAGTACTTC. Translation: CASSVDGYEQYF.

The chain has TRBV3-1 (or the pseudogene TRBV3-2) and TRBJ2-5; 8 nucleotides match TRBD1. The CDR3 sequence is 13 residues long. V gave up 4 bases and J gave up 4 bases; unmatched junction bases: 2. Germline CDR1 reads LGHDT; CDR2 reads YNNKEL (reference sequence). The CDR3 reads CASSPTGVETQYF. CDR3 bases: TGTGCCAGCAGCCCGACAGGGGTAGAGACCCAGTACTTC.

The sample holds a few counts of this clone. The CDR3, as DNA: TGTGCCAGCAGCTTGGGCAGGGGCACCTACGAGCAGTACTTC. Encoded protein: CASSLGRGTYEQYF. This chain uses TRBV13 with TRBJ2-7, with a weak D call TRBD1 (6 bases). Trimming removed 3 bases at V and 2 bases at J, with 11 bases between. CDR1 is PRHDT and CDR2 is FYEKMQ in the germline V gene (reference sequence). The CDR3 is 14 amino acids.

In this sample, this clone turned up once. The chain employs TRBV7-2 and TRBJ1-2; D uncertain. Germline lookup yields CDR1 SGHTA and CDR2 FQGNSA. This CDR3 has 14 residues. The V gene lost 1 base and the J gene lost 1 base, with 7 bases spanning the gap. CDR3 bases: TGTGCCAGCAGCTTAGTTAGGATTAACTATGGCTACACCTTC. It specifies CASSLVRINYGYTF.

The rearrangement links TRBV25-1 to TRBJ2-1; D is perhaps TRBD2 (6 bases). Trimming removed 0 bases at V and 2 bases at J, with 14 bases between. The germline CDR1 and CDR2 sequences are MGHDK and SYGVNS. The CDR3 has 17 residues. DNA for the CDR3: TGTGCCAGCAGTGAATATTACCGGGGGACTGCCTACAATGAGCAGTTCTTC. Amino acids: CASSEYYRGTAYNEQFF.

This clone was observed a few times. The chain recombines TRBV20-1 with TRBJ2-1, with TRBD2 identical over 10 bases. Germline V lookup: CDR1 DFQATT, CDR2 SNEGSKA (reference sequence). The trim removed 3 bases at V and 9 bases at J, leaving 11 bases unmatched. CDR3 size: 15 residues. This CDR3 is CSASDPSSGGIEQFF. Here the CDR3 DNA reads TGCAGTGCTAGTGACCCCTCTAGCGGGGGAATTGAGCAGTTCTTC.

This chain links TRBV21-1 with TRBJ2-1; the D call in the table, TRBD1, was not verified against the DNA. TRBV21-1 represents a pseudogene. This CDR3 is built from 13 residues. In DNA, the CDR3 is TGTGCCACCACCGGGACAGGGGGAAATGAGCAGTTCTTC. Protein: CATTGTGGNEQFF.

This chain links TRBV5-4 with TRBJ1-1, with 9 bases identical to TRBD1. CDR1 is SGHNT, CDR2 YYREEE, per germline (reference sequence). V lost 4 bases to trimming and J lost 0 bases; unmatched junction nucleotides: 1. This CDR3 region has 14 residues. This chain's CDR3 is CASSRDRVNTEAFF. DNA of the CDR3: TGTGCCAGCAGCCGGGACAGGGTGAACACTGAAGCTTTCTTT.

The gene calls are TRBV7-8 and TRBJ1-6; TRBD1 matches 7 bases. This CDR3 is 14 amino acids long. The V and J ends lost 4 bases and 9 bases, in that order; junction bases with no gene match: 6. The germline CDR1 and CDR2 sequences are SGHVS and FQNEAQ. CDR3 coding DNA: TGTGCCAGCAGCTCGGGGACAGAGACTTCACCCCTCCACTTT. It codes for CASSSGTETSPLHF.

This chain uses TRBV18 with TRBJ2-5; TRBD1 or TRBD2 may be the D gene (5 bases each). The V end lost 5 bases, the J end lost 5 bases, and 12 bases lay between the germline ends. Germline loops: CDR1 KGHSH, CDR2 LQKENI. The CDR3 extends over 13 amino acids. The CDR3 spells CASSVKGRETQYF. The DNA for the CDR3 is TGTGCCAGCTCAGTAAAGGGACGGGAGACCCAGTACTTC.

The rearrangement links TRBV15 to TRBJ1-1; D remains unclear. Trimming took 5 bases from V and 1 from J, leaving 14 bases between them. This CDR3 contains 15 residues. CDR1 is LNHNV, CDR2 YYDKDF, per germline (reference sequence). CDR3 sequence (DNA): TGTGCCACCAGCTACACGATGAATAGGAACACTGAAGCTTTCTTT. Its translation is CATSYTMNRNTEAFF.

The chain links TRBV6-5 to TRBJ1-2; D is possibly TRBD1 (6 bases). The CDR3 has 14 amino acids. CDR1 and CDR2 (germline): MNHEY, SVGAGI. The V end lost 7 bases, the J end lost 6 bases, and 18 bases lay between the germline ends. CDR3 in DNA: TGTGCCAGCATTACCTACAGGGATCTCGATGGCTACACCTTC. Protein: CASITYRDLDGYTF.

This clone was counted a single time. The V and J genes are TRBV19 and TRBJ1-5; weak D call: TRBD1 (6 bases). The length of the CDR3 is 16 residues. Trimming removed 2 bases at V and 4 bases at J, with 15 bases between. CDR1 and CDR2 from the germline V gene are LNHDA and SQIVND (reference sequence). The CDR3 DNA sequence: TGTGCCAGTAGTATATTCTCAGGGGCGCGGAATCAGCCCCAGCATTTT. Translating gives CASSIFSGARNQPQHF. The complete variable domain, with remaining parts taken from reference TRBV19 and TRBJ1-5, reads DGGITQSPKYLFRKEGQNVTLSCEQNLNHDAMYWYRQDPGQGLRLIYYSQIVNDFQKGDIAEGYSVSREKKESFPLTVTSAQKNPTAFYLCASSIFSGARNQPQHFGDGTRLSIL.

The V gene is TRBV28, the J gene TRBJ1-2; 7 nucleotides agree with TRBD1. The CDR3 spans 15 residues. Trimming took 5 bases from V and 1 from J; bases not matched to a gene: 7. The germline V gene has CDR1 MDHEN and CDR2 SYDVKM. CDR3 loop: CASSANYRGNYGYTF. The CDR3 DNA reads as TGTGCCAGCAGTGCCAACTACAGGGGTAACTATGGCTACACCTTC.

The chain links TRBV5-1 to TRBJ1-2, with D tentatively TRBD1 (5 bases). The CDR3 consists of 13 residues. CDR1 and CDR2 from the germline V gene are SGHRS and YFSETQ. V lost 4 bases and J 4 bases, leaving 11 bases between the germline ends. CDR3 sequence: CASSPMDTYGYTF. The DNA for the CDR3 is TGCGCCAGCAGCCCAATGGACACCTATGGCTACACCTTC.

This clone was seen only once. This rearrangement joins TRBV7-2 to TRBJ2-3; D gene unclear. CDR1 SGHTA and CDR2 FQGNSA come from the germline V gene. The CDR3 contains 15 residues. Trimming left V 1 base short and J 4 bases short, with 12 bases between. The CDR3 DNA reads TGTGCCAGCAGCTTAGGGACCCTAAGTGCAGATACGCAGTATTTT. Translation gives CASSLGTLSADTQYF.

The V gene is TRBV6-4, the J gene TRBJ2-3; 9 bases fit TRBD2. In germline, CDR1 is MRHNA, CDR2 SNTAGT. The CDR3 loop spans 15 amino acids. The J segment lost 4 bases and the V segment lost 2 bases, leaving 4 bases of the junction unmatched. The CDR3, as DNA: TGTGCCAGCAGTGACGGTAGCGGGGGTTCAGATACGCAGTATTTT. Residues: CASSDGSGGSDTQYF.

The rearrangement links TRBV6-5 to TRBJ1-2; D unclear. Germline-derived CDR1 and CDR2 are MNHEY and SVGAGI. The CDR3 extends over 14 amino acids. Trimming took off 0 bases at V and 11 bases at J, with 16 bases between the two ends. The CDR3 DNA reads TGTGCCAGCAGTTACTCGAGCGCGACCACAAAGTACACCTTC. Amino acid sequence: CASSYSSATTKYTF.

Notes on this clone: It is likely a read error, because the conserved phenylalanine at the end of the CDR3 is missing. V and J are TRBV30 and TRBJ1-2; D gene uncertain. The CDR3 is made up of 13 amino acids. V lost 0 bases to trimming and J lost 2 bases, with 7 bases between them. Germline assignment: CDR1 GTSNPN and CDR2 SVGIG (reference sequence). The CDR3 reads CAWSVLGNYGYTL. CDR3 DNA: TGTGCCTGGAGTGTACTGGGGAACTATGGCTACACCCTC.

The CDR3 DNA sequence: TGTGCCAGTAGTATTGATGGTAGCGGAGCCTACGAGCAGTACTTC. This gives the protein CASSIDGSGAYEQYF. V and J are TRBV19 and TRBJ2-7; tentative D call: TRBD2 (6 bases). The CDR3 runs to 15 residues. Trimming removed 3 bases at V and 2 bases at J, with 14 bases between. The germline gives CDR1 LNHDA, CDR2 SQIVND (reference sequence).

V is TRBV5-8 and J is TRBJ2-7; TRBD1 might be the D (5 bases). The V gene's germline CDR1 is SGHTS and CDR2 YDEGEE. V was shortened by 0 bases and J by 4 bases, with 14 bases between the two germline ends. The CDR3 runs to 15 residues. The CDR3 DNA follows: TGTGCCAGCAGCTTGGTAGGGCAGGGATTATACGAGCAGTACTTC. Protein product: CASSLVGQGLYEQYF.

The V gene is TRBV6-4, the J gene TRBJ2-3, with D tentatively TRBD1 (5 bases). V lost 5 bases, J lost 0 bases, and 12 bases lay in between. Germline assignment: CDR1 MRHNA and CDR2 SNTAGT. This CDR3 contains 15 residues. Written as DNA, the CDR3 is TGTGCCAGCAGTAAGGAGACAGCCAGCACAGATACGCAGTATTTT. It yields the protein CASSKETASTDTQYF.

This sequence joins TRBV7-9 and TRBJ1-2; possibly TRBD1 for D (5 bases). Germline V gives CDR1 SEHNR, CDR2 FQNEAQ (reference sequence). This CDR3 is 15 amino acids long. Trimming removed 5 bases from V and 0 bases from J, with 13 bases in between. Here the CDR3 reads CASSPVGGANYGYTF. In nucleotides, the CDR3 is TGTGCCAGCAGCCCGGTCGGGGGAGCTAACTATGGCTACACCTTC.

The CDR3 loop is CASSTGRRTDTQYF. CDR3 DNA sequence: TGTGCCAGCAGCACCGGCCGACGCACAGATACGCAGTATTTT. J is TRBJ2-3 and V is TRBV11-2; D is unclear. Germline V gene lookup returns CDR1 SGHAT and CDR2 FQNNGV. Trimming took 5 bases from V and 1 from J, leaving 10 bases between them. The CDR3 is 14 amino acids.